A selection of T cell receptor beta chains follows, all from one sample in a study of blood T cell repertoires in COVID-19. TCRdb's table, derived via immunoSEQ multiplex PCR, lists solely in-frame clones and lacks some. The sample holds around 78,000 clones, around nine tenths seen once. The specimen sequenced was PBMCs or T cells enriched from blood (not recorded which). These receptors were collected from a woman in her 50s with acute COVID-19. Each CDR3 is given with its conserved first and last residue. The D gene is left open where the match is weak. Size is omitted from some rows. Given values are once, few, many or a class for expanded clones.

J: TRBJ2-4
size: NA
V: TRBV20-1
D: NA
DNA: TGCAGTGCTGAGACGGGAAACATTCAGTACTTC
CDR3: CSAETGNIQYF

J: TRBJ1-1
size: NA
V: TRBV19
D: NA
DNA: TGTGCCAGTACGGGGAACGGTTACACTGAAGCTTTCTTT
CDR3: CASTGNGYTEAFF

J: TRBJ2-3
size: once
V: TRBV12-3/TRBV12-4
D: NA
DNA: TGTGCCAGCAGTTTGGCGGGAGATACGCAGTATTTT
CDR3: CASSLAGDTQYF

J: TRBJ2-7
size: NA
V: TRBV28
D: NA
DNA: TGTGCCAGCAGTTACGCGGGGTGGGAGCAGTACTTC
CDR3: CASSYAGWEQYF

J: TRBJ1-6
size: NA
V: TRBV21-1
D: NA
DNA: TGTGCCAGCAGCAGGGCAGGGAGGAGGGCACCTTATAATTCACCCCTCCACTTT
CDR3: CASSRAGRRAPYNSPLHF

J: TRBJ2-1
size: NA
V: TRBV30
D: TRBD2
DNA: TGTGCCTGGACTAGCGGGAATGAGCAGTTCTTC
CDR3: CAWTSGNEQFF

J: TRBJ1-4
size: NA
V: TRBV21-1
D: NA
DNA: TGTGCCAGCAGCAAAGAAGGGACAGTTATAATAGCAACTAATGAAAAACTGTTTTTT
CDR3: CASSKEGTVIIATNEKLFF

J: TRBJ1-5
size: NA
V: TRBV10-3
D: NA
DNA: TGTGCCATCTCCAACAGCGGAGGCAATCAGCCCCAGCATTTT
CDR3: CAISNSGGNQPQHF

J: TRBJ1-1
size: NA
V: TRBV14
D: NA
DNA: TGTGCCAGCAGCCAAGACTCCTGGAACACTGAAGCTTTCTTT
CDR3: CASSQDSWNTEAFF

J: TRBJ2-1
size: NA
V: TRBV24-1
D: TRBD2
DNA: TGTGCCACCAGTGAGCGGACTAGCGGGCCGCACTACAATGAGCAGTTCTTC
CDR3: CATSERTSGPHYNEQFF

J: TRBJ2-5
size: few
V: TRBV5-1
D: TRBD2
DNA: TGCGCCAGCAGGCTAGCGGGAGAAGAGACCCAGTACTTC
CDR3: CASRLAGEETQYF

J: TRBJ1-4
size: once
V: TRBV14
D: NA
DNA: TGTGCCAGCAGCCAGAATTCGGACATAACGTATGAAAAACTGTTTTTT
CDR3: CASSQNSDITYEKLFF

J: TRBJ2-3
size: NA
V: TRBV3-1/TRBV3-2
D: TRBD2
DNA: TGTGCCAGCAGCCAAGGGCCTAGCGGGAGTGGGCCAGATACGCAGTATTTT
CDR3: CASSQGPSGSGPDTQYF

J: TRBJ2-5
size: once
V: TRBV7-2
D: NA
DNA: TGTGCCAGCAGCATGATGACAGGAGAGAGAGAGACCCAGTACTTC
CDR3: CASSMMTGERETQYF

J: TRBJ1-1
size: NA
V: TRBV5-1
D: NA
DNA: TGCGCCAGCAGCTTGGACGGTGAAGCTTTCTTT
CDR3: CASSLDGEAFF

J: TRBJ1-2
size: NA
V: TRBV18
D: NA
DNA: TGTGCCAGCTCACCACCGGACATTGCTAACTATGGCTACACCTTC
CDR3: CASSPPDIANYGYTF

J: TRBJ2-7
size: NA
V: TRBV27
D: TRBD1
DNA: TGTGCCAGCAGTCCCTACAGGGGTCTGGGCGGGCTTCGATTCTACGAGCAGTACTTC
CDR3: CASSPYRGLGGLRFYEQYF

J: TRBJ2-1
size: NA
V: TRBV24-1
D: TRBD2
DNA: TGTGCCACCAGGGAGACTAGCGGGAGTTATTCTGAGCAGTTCTTC
CDR3: CATRETSGSYSEQFF

J: TRBJ2-7
size: few
V: TRBV6-5
D: TRBD1
DNA: TGTGCCAGCTCCGGGACAGGGACTTACGAGCAGTACTTC
CDR3: CASSGTGTYEQYF

J: TRBJ2-1
size: NA
V: TRBV4-1
D: NA
DNA: TGCGCCAGCACTCTAGCGCCGAGCTCCTACAATGAGCAGTTCTTC
CDR3: CASTLAPSSYNEQFF

J: TRBJ2-3
size: few
V: TRBV4-1
D: NA
DNA: TGCGCCAGCAGCCAAGATCTCACAGGTTCTAGCACAGATACGCAGTATTTT
CDR3: CASSQDLTGSSTDTQYF

J: TRBJ2-3
size: once
V: TRBV19
D: NA
DNA: TGTGCCAGTAGTGACCCGAGACGCGGGCCCGGCACAGATACGCAGTATTTT
CDR3: CASSDPRRGPGTDTQYF

J: TRBJ2-2
size: NA
V: TRBV11-3
D: NA
DNA: TGTGCCAGCAGCTTAGTCGACAGTACCGGGGAGCTGTTTTTT
CDR3: CASSLVDSTGELFF

J: TRBJ2-2
size: few
V: TRBV12-5
D: NA
DNA: TGTGCTAGTGGTTTGGTACTTTGGCAAGGACCGGCAGGACGGGAGTCTACGAACACCGGGGAGCTGTTTTTT
CDR3: CASGLVLWQGPAGRESTNTGELFF

J: TRBJ1-1
size: NA
V: TRBV5-4
D: NA
DNA: TGTGCCAGCAGCTTCGAGAAGCTTGAAGCTTTCTTT
CDR3: CASSFEKLEAFF

J: TRBJ1-5
size: NA
V: TRBV7-2
D: NA
DNA: TGTGCCAGCAGCTTAGTCTCCCAACTCAATCAGCCCCAGCATTTT
CDR3: CASSLVSQLNQPQHF

J: TRBJ2-7
size: NA
V: TRBV11-2
D: NA
DNA: TGTGCCAGCAGCTCCCTGCGGCAGTCCTACGAGCAGTACTTC
CDR3: CASSSLRQSYEQYF

J: TRBJ1-1
size: NA
V: TRBV5-1
D: NA
DNA: TGCGCCAGCAGCTTGGCCGAGGGACACTTGAACACTGAAGCTTTCTTT
CDR3: CASSLAEGHLNTEAFF

J: TRBJ2-5
size: NA
V: TRBV5-1
D: TRBD2
DNA: TGCGCCAGCAGCTATGGACTAGCGGGAGGGCAGGAGACCCAGTACTTC
CDR3: CASSYGLAGGQETQYF

J: TRBJ2-7
size: NA
V: TRBV6-1
D: NA
DNA: TGTGCCAGCAGTGACAGTGGGCAGGTGAGCTCCTACGAGCAGTACTTC
CDR3: CASSDSGQVSSYEQYF

J: TRBJ2-1
size: once
V: TRBV18
D: TRBD2
DNA: TGTGCCAGCTCCCCAGATTTAGCGGGACCTTCATACAATGAGCAGTTCTTC
CDR3: CASSPDLAGPSYNEQFF

J: TRBJ1-6
size: NA
V: TRBV7-8
D: TRBD1
DNA: TGTGCCAGCAGCTTTGGGCCCGAGACAGGGGACTCCTATAATTCACCCCTCCACTTT
CDR3: CASSFGPETGDSYNSPLHF

J: TRBJ1-1
size: once
V: TRBV18
D: NA
DNA: TGTGCCAGCTCACCACCGGACAGAGACTTCACTGAAGCTTTCTTT
CDR3: CASSPPDRDFTEAFF

J: TRBJ2-2
size: once
V: TRBV5-1
D: NA
DNA: TGCGCCAGCTATAACACCGGGGAGCTGTTTTTT
CDR3: CASYNTGELFF

J: TRBJ2-5
size: medium-sized
V: TRBV28
D: NA
DNA: TGTGCCAGCAGTGTTTACAGGAATGGGGAGACCCAGTACTTC
CDR3: CASSVYRNGETQYF

J: TRBJ2-3
size: NA
V: TRBV9
D: NA
DNA: TGTGCCAGCAGCAGAAGCGGGCTATACACAGATACGCAGTATTTT
CDR3: CASSRSGLYTDTQYF

J: TRBJ1-2
size: NA
V: TRBV5-1
D: TRBD1
DNA: TGCGCCAGCAGCGGGGGGACAGCTTACCTTATGGGCTACACCTTC
CDR3: CASSGGTAYLMGYTF

J: TRBJ1-1
size: once
V: TRBV5-1
D: TRBD1
DNA: TGCGCCAGCAGCTTGCGGGACAGGGGGACTGAAGCTTTCTTT
CDR3: CASSLRDRGTEAFF

J: TRBJ2-5
size: NA
V: TRBV12-3/TRBV12-4
D: TRBD2
DNA: TGTGCCAGCAACCAAGGCTCCGGGGGGGCCCAGTACTTC
CDR3: CASNQGSGGAQYF

J: TRBJ2-1
size: NA
V: TRBV6-5
D: NA
DNA: TGTGCCAGCAGTCCCCAGGGATATGAGCAGTTCTTC
CDR3: CASSPQGYEQFF

J: TRBJ1-5
size: NA
V: TRBV5-1
D: TRBD1
DNA: TGCGCCAGCAGCTTGACAGGGGGTCAGCCCCAGCATTTT
CDR3: CASSLTGGQPQHF

J: TRBJ2-7
size: few
V: TRBV6-5
D: TRBD2
DNA: TGTGCCAGCAGGGCCGGGACTAGCGCCTACGAGCAGTACTTC
CDR3: CASRAGTSAYEQYF

J: TRBJ2-3
size: once
V: TRBV24-1
D: TRBD2
DNA: TGTGCCACCAGTGGCCTAGCGGGAGGGCCTCAAGATACGCAGTATTTT
CDR3: CATSGLAGGPQDTQYF

J: TRBJ2-3
size: NA
V: TRBV5-8
D: NA
DNA: TGTGCCAGCACCCGGACAGACTGGGCAGATACGCAGTATTTT
CDR3: CASTRTDWADTQYF

J: TRBJ2-7
size: NA
V: TRBV6-5
D: TRBD1
DNA: TGTGCCAGCAGCTCCGGGACAGGGACCTACGAGCAGTACTTC
CDR3: CASSSGTGTYEQYF

J: TRBJ2-1
size: few
V: TRBV7-8
D: NA
DNA: TGTGCCAGCAGCTTAGCGGGGCTTACGGAGCAGTTCTTC
CDR3: CASSLAGLTEQFF

J: TRBJ2-7
size: once
V: TRBV14
D: TRBD1
DNA: TGTGCCAGCAGCCAGGACAGGGGGACCTCCTACGAGCAGTACTTC
CDR3: CASSQDRGTSYEQYF

J: TRBJ2-1
size: few
V: TRBV7-9
D: NA
DNA: TGTGCCAGCAGCTTAGGGACACATAATGAGCAGTTCTTC
CDR3: CASSLGTHNEQFF

J: TRBJ1-2
size: NA
V: TRBV19
D: NA
DNA: TGTGCCAGTAGTTTCCAGGGGAACTATGGCTACACCTTC
CDR3: CASSFQGNYGYTF

J: TRBJ2-5
size: NA
V: TRBV7-3
D: TRBD2
DNA: TGTGCCAGCAGCAAATTGGGAGGGACTCAAGAGACCCAGTACTTC
CDR3: CASSKLGGTQETQYF

J: TRBJ1-2
size: NA
V: TRBV19
D: TRBD1
DNA: TGTGCCAGTAGTACCCCACCGGGACAGGGAGTCTACACCTTC
CDR3: CASSTPPGQGVYTF

J: TRBJ2-7
size: NA
V: TRBV29-1
D: NA
DNA: TGCAGCGTTGCTAGGGGGCAGGACCGGGACTGGACCTACGAGCAGTACTTC
CDR3: CSVARGQDRDWTYEQYF

J: TRBJ2-5
size: NA
V: TRBV15
D: TRBD2
DNA: TGTGCCACCAGCATGGGACTAGCCCAAGAGACCCAGTACTTC
CDR3: CATSMGLAQETQYF

J: TRBJ1-6
size: NA
V: TRBV5-6
D: TRBD1
DNA: TGTGCCAGCAGCTCAGACAGGGGGCTATCACCCCTCCACTTT
CDR3: CASSSDRGLSPLHF